The rows below give T cell receptor beta chains drawn from one sample of a study of blood T cell repertoires in COVID-19. Produced via immunoSEQ multiplex PCR; TCRdb's table is partial and in-frame only. The data show tens of thousands of clones, about 77% seen once. Material: peripheral blood. Source of these receptors: a man between 65 and 85 years old with COVID-19, enrolled during active disease. CDR3s include the opening cysteine and the closing phenylalanine or tryptophan.

len: 14
j_gene: TRBJ1-5
v_gene: TRBV2
CDR3aa: CASNPGGNNQPQHF

len: 14
j_gene: TRBJ2-5
v_gene: TRBV7-9
CDR3aa: CASSLEIVAETQYF

len: 17
j_gene: TRBJ1-2
v_gene: TRBV27
CDR3aa: CASSLLPPGQASYGYTF

len: 17
j_gene: TRBJ1-6
v_gene: TRBV7-2
CDR3aa: CASSLRGQGAGNSPLHF

len: 12
j_gene: TRBJ1-2
v_gene: TRBV6-2/TRBV6-3
CDR3aa: CASSSSNYGYTF

len: 13
j_gene: TRBJ1-2
v_gene: TRBV3-1/TRBV3-2
CDR3aa: CASSRGTSDGYTF

len: 14
j_gene: TRBJ2-5
v_gene: TRBV6-5
CDR3aa: CASITGGTQETQYF

len: 12
j_gene: TRBJ2-5
v_gene: TRBV6-2/TRBV6-3
CDR3aa: CASSALTVTQYF

len: 16
j_gene: TRBJ1-1
v_gene: TRBV11-3
CDR3aa: CASTYGGGRGSTEAFF

len: 13
j_gene: TRBJ2-7
v_gene: TRBV18
CDR3aa: CASSPRPGYEQYF

len: 18
j_gene: TRBJ2-6
v_gene: TRBV15
CDR3aa: CATSRTGTGLGGANVLTF

len: 15
j_gene: TRBJ2-3
v_gene: TRBV27
CDR3aa: CASSFKLADTDTQYF

len: 15
j_gene: TRBJ1-1
v_gene: TRBV11-2
CDR3aa: CASSQSRGRNTEAFF

len: 13
j_gene: TRBJ2-3
v_gene: TRBV24-1
CDR3aa: CATGTTSTDTQYF

len: 15
j_gene: TRBJ1-5
v_gene: TRBV3-1/TRBV3-2
CDR3aa: CASSPSGASNQPQHF

len: 15
j_gene: TRBJ1-4
v_gene: TRBV5-4
CDR3aa: CASSFGSSANEKLFF

len: 19
j_gene: TRBJ2-3
v_gene: TRBV7-9
CDR3aa: CASSPLATSGRFSTDTQYF

len: 12
j_gene: TRBJ1-1
v_gene: TRBV28
CDR3aa: CASRTLNTEAFF

len: 15
j_gene: TRBJ2-1
v_gene: TRBV9
CDR3aa: CASSPGTLIGNEQFF

len: 16
j_gene: TRBJ2-3
v_gene: TRBV5-6
CDR3aa: CASSLEGLAGDDTQYF

len: 14
j_gene: TRBJ2-7
v_gene: TRBV5-6
CDR3aa: CASSWGQSTYEQYF

len: 17
j_gene: TRBJ2-5
v_gene: TRBV5-1
CDR3aa: CASSVSVGTSGPGAQYF

len: 16
j_gene: TRBJ2-1
v_gene: TRBV18
CDR3aa: CASSPPNSGFYNEQFF